The 6 T cell receptor beta chains below all came from one sample that was sequenced in a study of T cells in Graves' hyperthyroidism and ophthalmopathy. The investigators amplified TCR beta CDR3 regions from RNA transcripts. TCR CDR3 underwent first-round RT-PCR with the HTBI primer set. TCRdb ran MiXCR on the multiplex PCR reads and lists one entry per CDR3 protein. Of approximately 530,000 distinct CDR3 sequences listed, just under 20% are singletons. Sequences were obtained from blood. Receptors were obtained from a man aged 40-49 years with Graves' ophthalmopathy.

V gene TRBV5-4 combines with J gene TRBJ2-7, with 7 bases aligning to TRBD1. Trimming removed 4 bases from V and 0 bases from J; junction bases left unmatched: 7. The CDR3 length is 15 residues. Germline V gene sequence: CDR1 SGHNT, CDR2 YYREEE (reference sequence). The CDR3 sequence is CASSEGQISSYEQYF. The CDR3 DNA reads TGTGCCAGCAGCGAGGGACAGATCAGCTCCTACGAGCAGTACTTC.

This chain links TRBV15 with TRBJ1-4; D is unresolved. Germline assignment: CDR1 LNHNV and CDR2 YYDKDF (reference sequence). This CDR3 region has 12 residues. Trimming cost V 5 bases and J 7 bases, with 8 bases left between them. In DNA form, the CDR3 reads TGTGCCACCAGCCGGGTGGGTGAAAAACTGTTTTTT. Translating gives CATSRVGEKLFF.

This clonotype was seen a handful of times. The V and J genes are TRBV7-6 and TRBJ2-7, with 8 bases fitting TRBD2. This CDR3 comprises 14 residues. With V trimmed by 5 bases and J by 7 bases, 10 bases remained unmatched. Germline V gene data show CDR1 as SGHVS and CDR2 as FNYEAQ. The CDR3 coding sequence is TGTGCCAGCAGCCATAGCGGGACCCTGGGGGAGCAGTACTTC. Translation: CASSHSGTLGEQYF.

This clonotype has a count of ten or more. The rearrangement joins TRBV7-8 to TRBJ1-4, with D unclear. The CDR3 length is 14 residues. CDR1 is SGHVS and CDR2 is FQNEAQ in the germline V gene. V shed 0 bases and J shed 5 bases, with 7 bases lying between them. The CDR3 reads CASSLAVRNEKLFF. The CDR3 DNA reads TGTGCCAGCAGCTTAGCGGTTCGCAATGAAAAACTGTTTTTT. Looking up the rest from reference TRBV7-8 and TRBJ1-4 gives the full variable domain: GAGVSQSPRYKVAKRGQDVALRCDPISGHVSLFWYQQALGQGPEFLTYFQNEAQLDKSGLPSDRFFAERPEGSVSTLKIQRTQQEDSAVYLCASSLAVRNEKLFFGSGTQLSVL.

The table lists this clonotype with many counts. The chain joins TRBV2 to TRBJ2-7, with 8 positions matching TRBD1. Germline V gene lookup returns CDR1 SNHLY and CDR2 FYNNEI. This CDR3 contains 11 residues. V lost 10 bases and J lost 4; bases outside the gene matches: 3. The CDR3 coding sequence is TGTGCCATCACAGGGGGGTACGAGCAGTACTTC. Protein: CAITGGYEQYF.

J is TRBJ2-1 and V is TRBV6-5, with D possibly being TRBD1 or TRBD2 (7 bases each). CDR3 length: 14 amino acids. The V gene's germline CDR1 is MNHEY and CDR2 SVGAGI. The germline V and J ends were trimmed by 4 bases and 7 bases, with 14 bases remaining between them. The CDR3 DNA reads as TGTGCCAGCAGTTTCGACAGGGAGGGGAATGAGCAGTTCTTC. Protein sequence: CASSFDREGNEQFF.